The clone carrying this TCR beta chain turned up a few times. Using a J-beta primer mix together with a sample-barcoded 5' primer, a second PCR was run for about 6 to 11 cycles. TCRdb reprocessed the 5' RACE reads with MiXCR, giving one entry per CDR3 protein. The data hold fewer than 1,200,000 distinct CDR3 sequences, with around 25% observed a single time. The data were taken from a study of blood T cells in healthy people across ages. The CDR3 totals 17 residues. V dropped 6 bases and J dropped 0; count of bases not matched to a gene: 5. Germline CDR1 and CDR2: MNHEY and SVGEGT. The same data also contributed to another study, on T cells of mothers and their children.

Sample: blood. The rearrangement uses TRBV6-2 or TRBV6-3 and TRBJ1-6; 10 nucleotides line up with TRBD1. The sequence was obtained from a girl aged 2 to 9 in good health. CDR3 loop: CASRSRDRGSYNSPLHF. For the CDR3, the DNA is TGTGCCAGCAGATCCCGGGACAGGGGCTCCTATAATTCACCCCTCCACTTT.